These 31 T cell receptor beta chains originate from one sample sequenced in a study of T cell repertoires and HLA-DP antigens. Their antigen targets remain unknown. Produced via immunoSEQ multiplex PCR; TCRdb's table is partial and in-frame only. Among over 100,000 clones listed, more than 85% were seen once. Sequenced: CD4+ T cells from PBMCs. The origin of the receptors is a woman between 18 and 29 years old in good health and CMV-seronegative.

This clone was observed a single time. One end of the junction is discordant with germline, which a read error may explain. This rearrangement joins TRBV28 to TRBJ2-7; 10 nucleotides agree with TRBD1. This CDR3 has 15 residues. From germline, CDR1 is MDHEN and CDR2 SYDVKM. Here the CDR3 DNA reads TGTGCCAGCAGTCTTGTGGGGACAGGGGACTACGGGCAGTACTTC. Translating it yields CASSLVGTGDYGQYF. Supplemented by reference TRBV28 and TRBJ2-7, the full variable domain reads DVKVTQSSRYLVKRTGEKVFLECVQDMDHENMFWYRQDPGLGLRLIYFSYDVKMKEKGDIPEGYSVSREKKERFSLILESASTNQTSMYLCASSLVGTGDYGQYFGPGTRLTVT.

The chain links TRBV25-1 to TRBJ2-5; TRBD1 is a possible D gene (5 bases). V lost 10 bases and J lost 2, with 14 bases in between. The CDR3 runs 13 residues. Germline loops: CDR1 MGHDK, CDR2 SYGVNS. For the CDR3, the DNA is TGTGCCACCCCCAACAGGTCTCAAGAGACCCAGTACTTC. Translating it yields CATPNRSQETQYF.

V is TRBV6-5 and J is TRBJ2-1, with D unresolved. There are 13 residues in the CDR3. Trimming cost V 2 bases and J 8 bases, with 10 bases left between them. The germline CDR1 and CDR2 sequences are MNHEY and SVGAGI. The DNA of the CDR3 is TGTGCCAGCAGTTACCAGGTGGGCTATGAGCAGTTCTTC. Its protein is CASSYQVGYEQFF.

Comments on this clone: A junction end diverges from the germline sequence, so it may reflect a read error. This chain connects TRBV7-7 to TRBJ2-2; 8 positions match TRBD2. Germline CDR1 and CDR2: SSHAT and FNYEAQ (reference sequence). The CDR3 consists of 14 residues. CDR3 sequence reads: CASSWGLDTGELFF. The CDR3 region has the DNA TGTGCTAGCAGCTGGGGACTAGACACCGGGGAGCTGTTTTTT.

V usage is TRBV5-1 and J usage is TRBJ1-1; D gene uncertain. The CDR3 sequence is 13 residues long. Trimming removed 1 base from V and 1 base from J, with 5 bases in between. Germline-derived CDR1 and CDR2 are SGHRS and YFSETQ. In DNA, the CDR3 is TGCGCCAGCAGCTTGATCGGGAACACTGAAGCTTTCTTT. Residues: CASSLIGNTEAFF.

The genes are TRBV7-8 and TRBJ2-7; 12 positions match TRBD1. Germline values: CDR1 SGHVS, CDR2 FQNEAQ. The V and J ends lost 4 bases and 5 bases, in that order; junction bases with no gene match: 9. The CDR3 covers 16 residues. This CDR3 is CASSSPGTGGGHEQYF. The CDR3 DNA reads TGTGCCAGCAGCTCGCCTGGGACAGGGGGCGGCCACGAGCAGTACTTC.

This chain links TRBV19 with TRBJ1-4; 8 bases fit TRBD1. The germline V gene has CDR1 LNHDA and CDR2 SQIVND (reference sequence). With V trimmed by 3 bases and J by 10 bases, 7 bases remained unmatched. The CDR3 has 14 residues. CDR3 nucleotides: TGTGCCAGTAGTATCACTCCAGGGGGCGGAAAACTGTTTTTT. Its translation is CASSITPGGGKLFF. The variable domain in full, with the rest retrieved from reference TRBV19 and TRBJ1-4, is DGGITQSPKYLFRKEGQNVTLSCEQNLNHDAMYWYRQDPGQGLRLIYYSQIVNDFQKGDIAEGYSVSREKKESFPLTVTSAQKNPTAFYLCASSITPGGGKLFFGSGTQLSVL.

This chain connects TRBV5-4 to TRBJ1-1; unclear D gene. The CDR3 totals 15 residues. The V gene lost 4 bases and the J gene lost 3 bases, with 16 bases spanning the gap. Germline assignment: CDR1 SGHNT and CDR2 YYREEE (reference sequence). The CDR3 DNA is TGTGCCAGCAGCCCCGGATCGGGCGTGGACACTGAAGCTTTCTTT. Residues: CASSPGSGVDTEAFF.

The V call is TRBV12-5, the J call TRBJ2-1; 10 bases match TRBD2. Germline V gene lookup returns CDR1 LGHNT and CDR2 FRNRAP. V shed 7 bases, J shed 4 bases, and the junction held 10 bases outside the gene matches. The CDR3 covers 16 residues. DNA for the CDR3: TGTGCTAGTGCCCCCCCCGGGACTAGCGCTTACAATGAGCAGTTCTTC. Amino acids: CASAPPGTSAYNEQFF.

The V gene is TRBV2, the J gene TRBJ2-3; D perhaps matches TRBD1 (6 bases). The CDR3 covers 14 residues. CDR1 SNHLY and CDR2 FYNNEI come from the germline V gene. V was trimmed by 5 bases and J by 6 bases, leaving 15 bases between them. The CDR3 region is CASSLQGRLDTQYF. The CDR3 nucleotides are TGTGCCAGCAGTTTACAGGGTCGGTTGGATACGCAGTATTTT.

The rearrangement links TRBV27 to TRBJ2-3, with 7 bases lining up with TRBD1. The CDR3 is 13 residues long. Germline CDR1 and CDR2: MNHEY and SMNVEV (reference sequence). V gave up 3 bases and J gave up 6 bases; unmatched junction bases: 3. The CDR3 DNA sequence: TGTGCCAGCAGTTTCAGGGGGTCCGATACGCAGTATTTT. It is translated as CASSFRGSDTQYF.

This clone was recorded only once. The CDR3 spells CASSFTHPSGNTIYF. For the CDR3, the DNA is TGTGCCAGCAGCTTTACGCACCCCTCTGGAAACACCATATATTTT. The rearrangement joins TRBV11-2 to TRBJ1-3, with unresolved D. Trimming removed 3 bases from V and 0 bases from J, with 9 bases in between. The germline V gene has CDR1 SGHAT and CDR2 FQNNGV. The CDR3 loop spans 15 amino acids.

CDR3 protein: CASSEKQGTDTQYF. CDR3 nucleotide sequence: TGTGCCAGCAGTGAAAAACAGGGCACAGATACGCAGTATTTT. The chain joins TRBV5-4 to TRBJ2-3; TRBD1 is a possible D gene (5 bases). Trimming pared 5 bases from V and 1 base from J, leaving 11 bases between. The germline gives CDR1 SGHNT, CDR2 YYREEE (reference sequence). There are 14 residues in the CDR3.

The rearrangement uses TRBV9 and TRBJ2-1; 10 nucleotides align to TRBD1. V lost 3 bases and J lost 7; bases outside the gene matches: 7. Per germline, CDR1 SGDLS and CDR2 YYNGEE. CDR3 size: 15 residues. The chain's CDR3 is CASSATGQGRNEQFF. CDR3 coding DNA: TGTGCCAGCAGCGCCACGGGACAGGGGAGGAATGAGCAGTTCTTC.

The genes are TRBV29-1 and TRBJ1-1, with unresolved D. The germline gives CDR1 SQVTM, CDR2 ANQGSEA. V was cut by 6 bases and J by 0 bases, with 11 bases left in between. The CDR3 spans 13 residues. The CDR3 coding sequence is TGCAGCGTCTCAGGCCTCATGAACACTGAAGCTTTCTTT. Translation: CSVSGLMNTEAFF.

The chain links TRBV11-3 to TRBJ2-3; D unclear. The germline gives CDR1 SGHNT, CDR2 YENEEA. V was cut by 3 bases and J by 4 bases, with 17 bases left in between. The CDR3 is 16 amino acids. CDR3 nucleotides: TGTGCCAGCAGCTTTAAAACGCCCTCTGGGGCAGATACGCAGTATTTT. It yields the protein CASSFKTPSGADTQYF.

This CDR3 is CASSLAGGSNEQFF. The CDR3 region has the DNA TGTGCCAGCAGTTTAGCGGGGGGGAGCAATGAGCAGTTCTTC. The chain employs TRBV28 and TRBJ2-1, with TRBD2 identical over 9 bases. The CDR3 is 14 residues long. Per the germline V gene, CDR1 is MDHEN and CDR2 is SYDVKM. The trim removed 2 bases at V and 6 bases at J, leaving 2 bases unmatched.

The V and J genes are TRBV19 and TRBJ2-7; 13 positions agree with TRBD2. With 1 base clipped from V and 3 bases from J, the junction kept 3 bases outside the gene matches. There are 16 residues in the CDR3. Germline lookup yields CDR1 LNHDA and CDR2 SQIVND (reference sequence). The CDR3 nucleotides are TGTGCCAGTAGTATAGGTAGACTAGCGGGAGGCTACGAGCAGTACTTC. Its protein is CASSIGRLAGGYEQYF.

This chain connects TRBV6-6 to TRBJ2-1; TRBD2 matches 8 bases. Germline values: CDR1 MNHNY, CDR2 SVGAGI (reference sequence). Trimming cost V 6 bases and J 6 bases; bases outside gene matches: 7. This CDR3 region has 14 residues. The CDR3 region is CASRQSGGRNEQFF. The CDR3 DNA sequence: TGTGCCAGCAGACAATCGGGGGGGCGCAATGAGCAGTTCTTC.

The chain has TRBV27 and TRBJ2-1; 12 nucleotides line up with TRBD2. Germline lookup yields CDR1 MNHEY and CDR2 SMNVEV (reference sequence). The CDR3 sequence is 21 residues long. J was trimmed by 4 bases and V by 3 bases; bases with no gene match: 19. Here the CDR3 reads CASSLSRVGHGLAGTYNEQFF. The CDR3 nucleotides read TGTGCCAGCAGTTTGTCTCGGGTAGGCCATGGACTAGCGGGAACTTACAATGAGCAGTTCTTC.

The chain joins TRBV7-2 to TRBJ2-1; 10 bases line up with TRBD1. Germline lookup yields CDR1 SGHTA and CDR2 FQGNSA. J was trimmed by 7 bases and V by 3 bases; bases with no gene match: 6. The CDR3 has 15 residues. The CDR3 spells CASSLVRQGANEQFF. Written as DNA, the CDR3 is TGTGCCAGCAGCTTGGTCAGACAGGGGGCGAATGAGCAGTTCTTC.

This chain connects TRBV2 to TRBJ2-2; unclear D gene. Trimming took 5 bases from V and 4 from J, leaving 8 bases between them. The CDR3 contains 13 residues. CDR1 is SNHLY and CDR2 is FYNNEI in the germline V gene. The CDR3 sequence: CASSPWVTGELFF. In nucleotides, the CDR3 is TGTGCCAGCAGTCCTTGGGTCACCGGGGAGCTGTTTTTT.

V gene TRBV5-6 combines with J gene TRBJ2-3; TRBD1 agrees at 7 bases. The V gene's germline CDR1 is SGHDT and CDR2 YYEEEE. The CDR3 loop spans 15 amino acids. V shed 4 bases, J shed 2 bases, and the junction held 7 bases outside the gene matches. CDR3 protein: CASSATGMVTDTQYF. CDR3 bases: TGTGCCAGCAGCGCGACAGGGATGGTCACAGATACGCAGTATTTT. Complete variable domain (other parts from reference TRBV5-6 and TRBJ2-3): DAGVTQSPTHLIKTRGQQVTLRCSPKSGHDTVSWYQQALGQGPQFIFQYYEEEERQRGNFPDRFSGHQFPNYSSELNVNALLLGDSALYLCASSATGMVTDTQYFGPGTRLTVL.

This chain links TRBV28 with TRBJ1-1; 8 bases map to TRBD1. Germline lookup yields CDR1 MDHEN and CDR2 SYDVKM. The J segment lost 5 bases and the V segment lost 6 bases, leaving 5 bases of the junction unmatched. The CDR3 is made up of 13 amino acids. In nucleotides, the CDR3 is TGTGCCAGCAGGAACAGGGGGTGGACTGAAGCTTTCTTT. It encodes CASRNRGWTEAFF.

The chain couples TRBV6-5 to TRBJ2-7; maybe TRBD2 (6 bases). The germline V and J ends were trimmed by 6 bases and 4 bases, with 16 bases remaining between them. The germline V gene has CDR1 MNHEY and CDR2 SVGAGI. The CDR3 consists of 14 residues. The CDR3 nucleotides are TGTGCCAGCAGCCGCGATGGGAGGACTTACGAGCAGTACTTC. It specifies CASSRDGRTYEQYF.

Details on this clone: Other DNA sequences in this specimen translate into the identical CDR3. The J gene is TRBJ1-3, the V gene TRBV5-1, with D unclear. This CDR3 comprises 13 residues. Germline V CDR1 and CDR2: SGHRS, YFSETQ. Trimming pared 0 bases from V and 2 bases from J, leaving 3 bases between. The CDR3 region has the DNA TGCGCCAGCAGCTTGGGGACTGGAAACACCATATATTTT. This translates into CASSLGTGNTIYF.

The chain uses TRBV7-2 and TRBJ2-1, with D perhaps assigned TRBD1 or TRBD2 (7 bases each). Trimming took off 3 bases at V and 7 bases at J, with 16 bases between the two ends. Germline CDR1 reads SGHTA; CDR2 reads FQGNSA. The CDR3 spans 15 residues. The chain's CDR3 is CASSFRGREWNEQFF. As DNA, the CDR3 is TGTGCCAGCAGCTTTAGGGGGCGGGAGTGGAATGAGCAGTTCTTC.

This chain connects TRBV19 to TRBJ1-4; perhaps TRBD1 as D (5 bases). CDR1 and CDR2 (germline): LNHDA, SQIVND (reference sequence). V was cut by 0 bases and J by 0 bases, with 14 bases left in between. The CDR3 is 18 residues long. The CDR3 protein is CASSIDRGGLSTNEKLFF. In DNA, the CDR3 is TGTGCCAGTAGTATAGATCGTGGGGGACTCTCAACTAATGAAAAACTGTTTTTT.

The V gene is TRBV28, the J gene TRBJ2-7; TRBD2 is a possible D gene (6 bases). The V end lost 7 bases, the J end lost 5 bases, and 21 bases lay between the germline ends. Germline values: CDR1 MDHEN, CDR2 SYDVKM. The CDR3 is 15 residues long. As DNA, the CDR3 is TGTGCCAGCACCACCCTCACGCCCGGGGGACACGAGCAGTACTTC. It is translated as CASTTLTPGGHEQYF.

The chain is built from TRBV6-1 and TRBJ1-3; D remains unclear. V lost 6 bases, J lost 4 bases, and 13 bases lay in between. The CDR3 runs 14 residues. Germline V CDR1 and CDR2: MNHNS, SASEGT. The CDR3 here is CASRAPGSGNTIYF. CDR3 nucleotide sequence: TGTGCCAGCAGGGCCCCAGGATCCGGAAACACCATATATTTT.

The genes are TRBV10-3 and TRBJ1-3; D remains unclear. V was shortened by 10 bases and J by 2 bases, with 18 bases between the two germline ends. The CDR3 runs 15 residues. The germline V gene has CDR1 ENHRY and CDR2 SYGVKD. This CDR3 reads CATVPIGGPGNTIYF. CDR3 bases: TGTGCCACCGTTCCCATTGGCGGCCCTGGAAACACCATATATTTT.